This TCR beta chain came from a study of Ad26.COV2.S vaccination and SARS-CoV-2 variants. The study's findings and limits: TCR breadth and depth estimates may have understated total T cell responses.

The treatment is: some 20 received Ad26.COV2.S at low or high dose, single or two shots; about 5 received placebo; per-sample allocation not given. Collection of samples fell on day 63 after the first vaccine or placebo injection. Germline assignment: CDR1 LNHDA and CDR2 SQIVND (reference sequence). The CDR3 covers 18 residues. Trimming at V came to 1 base and at J to 0 bases, leaving 5 bases not matched to a gene. Turning to this clone: What it binds is unknown.

Here immunoSEQ multiplex PCR was the method, and the copy in TCRdb shows in-frame clones only, minus some. This sample has some 500,000 clones, with 89% found just once. This receptor was obtained from a person between 18 and 60 years old who received the Ad26.COV2.S COVID-19 vaccine or a placebo. J is TRBJ2-1 and V is TRBV19, with 11 nucleotides matching TRBD2. Sample: peripheral blood, taken in a trial of Ad26.COV2.S vaccine versus placebo. The CDR3 nucleotides read TGTGCCAGTAGTATAGGGCTAGCGGGGGGAAGCTCCTACAATGAGCAGTTCTTC. It specifies CASSIGLAGGSSYNEQFF.